This T cell receptor (beta chain) was observed in a study of blood T cell repertoires in COVID-19. CDR1 and CDR2 (germline): SGHNT, YYREEE (reference sequence). CDR3 length equals 13 residues. V lost 1 base and J lost 7, with 9 bases in between. Produced via immunoSEQ multiplex PCR; TCRdb's table is partial and in-frame only. The profile shows a few hundred thousand clones, about 86% of them singletons. The sample taken for sequencing was PBMCs or T cells enriched from blood (not recorded which). J is TRBJ2-1 and V is TRBV5-4; D is unresolved. This clonotype originated in a woman in her forties or fifties with acute COVID-19. CDR3 loop: CASSLSAANEQFF. CDR3 in DNA: TGTGCCAGCAGCTTGAGTGCGGCGAATGAGCAGTTCTTC.